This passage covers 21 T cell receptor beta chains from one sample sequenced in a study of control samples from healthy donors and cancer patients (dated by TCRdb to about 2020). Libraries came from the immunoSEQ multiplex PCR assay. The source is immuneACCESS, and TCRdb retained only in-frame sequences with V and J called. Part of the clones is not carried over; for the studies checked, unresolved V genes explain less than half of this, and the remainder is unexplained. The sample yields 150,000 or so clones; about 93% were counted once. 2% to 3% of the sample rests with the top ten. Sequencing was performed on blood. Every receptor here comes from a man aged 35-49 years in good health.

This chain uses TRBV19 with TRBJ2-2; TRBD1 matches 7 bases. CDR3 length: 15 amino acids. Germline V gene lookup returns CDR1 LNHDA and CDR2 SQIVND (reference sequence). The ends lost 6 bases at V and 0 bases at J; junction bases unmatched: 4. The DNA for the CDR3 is TGTGCCAGTAGACCGGGACAGACGAACACCGGGGAGCTGTTTTTT. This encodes CASRPGQTNTGELFF. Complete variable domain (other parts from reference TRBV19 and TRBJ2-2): DGGITQSPKYLFRKEGQNVTLSCEQNLNHDAMYWYRQDPGQGLRLIYYSQIVNDFQKGDIAEGYSVSREKKESFPLTVTSAQKNPTAFYLCASRPGQTNTGELFFGEGSRLTVL.

The CDR3: CASSLEPSGTVPYEQYF. The CDR3 DNA reads as TGTGCCAGCAGCCTCGAACCTTCCGGGACAGTTCCCTACGAGCAGTACTTC. This sequence joins TRBV9 and TRBJ2-7, with 7 bases identical to TRBD1. V trimming: 4 bases; J trimming: 2 bases; junction bases outside the gene matches: 15. This CDR3 has 17 amino acids. From germline, CDR1 is SGDLS and CDR2 YYNGEE.

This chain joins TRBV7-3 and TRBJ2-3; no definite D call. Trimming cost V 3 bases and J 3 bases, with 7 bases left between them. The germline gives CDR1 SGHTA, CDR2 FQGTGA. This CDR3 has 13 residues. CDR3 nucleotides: TGTGCCAGCAGCTTCGCGACAACAGATACGCAGTATTTT. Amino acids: CASSFATTDTQYF.

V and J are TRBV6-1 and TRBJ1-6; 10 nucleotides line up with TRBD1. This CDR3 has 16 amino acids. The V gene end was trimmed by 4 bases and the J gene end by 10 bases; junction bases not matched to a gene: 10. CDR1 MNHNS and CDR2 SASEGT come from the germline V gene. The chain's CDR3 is CASSVGQGVVGSPLHF. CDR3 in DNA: TGTGCCAGCAGTGTCGGACAGGGGGTGGTAGGGTCACCCCTCCACTTT.

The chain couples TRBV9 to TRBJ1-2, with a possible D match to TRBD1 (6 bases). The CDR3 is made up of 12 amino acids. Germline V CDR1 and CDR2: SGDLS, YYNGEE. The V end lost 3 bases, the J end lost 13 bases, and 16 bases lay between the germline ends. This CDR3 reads CASSESRGAATF. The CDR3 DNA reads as TGTGCCAGCAGCGAGTCCCGGGGGGCCGCCACCTTC.

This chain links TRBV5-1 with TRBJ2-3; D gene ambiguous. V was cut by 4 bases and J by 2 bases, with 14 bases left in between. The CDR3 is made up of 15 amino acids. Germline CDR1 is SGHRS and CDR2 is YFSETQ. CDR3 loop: CASSLGVSFTDTQYF. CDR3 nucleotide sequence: TGCGCCAGCAGCCTTGGGGTCTCATTCACAGATACGCAGTATTTT.

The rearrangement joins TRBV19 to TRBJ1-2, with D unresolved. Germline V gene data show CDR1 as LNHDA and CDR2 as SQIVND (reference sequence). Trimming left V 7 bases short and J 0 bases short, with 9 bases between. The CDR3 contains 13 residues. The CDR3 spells CASTLRANYGYTF. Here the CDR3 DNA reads TGTGCCAGTACTCTCAGAGCTAACTATGGCTACACCTTC.

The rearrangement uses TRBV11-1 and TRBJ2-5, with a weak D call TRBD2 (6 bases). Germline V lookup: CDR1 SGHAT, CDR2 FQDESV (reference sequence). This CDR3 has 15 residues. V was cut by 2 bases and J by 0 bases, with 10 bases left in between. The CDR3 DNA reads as TGTGCCAGCAGCTTACTCCGGGGGTACCAAGAGACCCAGTACTTC. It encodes CASSLLRGYQETQYF.

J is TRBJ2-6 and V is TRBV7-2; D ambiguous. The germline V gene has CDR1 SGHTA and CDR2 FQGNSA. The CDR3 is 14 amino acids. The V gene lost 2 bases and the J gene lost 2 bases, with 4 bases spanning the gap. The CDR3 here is CASSLSAGANVLTF. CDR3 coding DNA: TGTGCCAGCAGCTTATCGGCTGGGGCCAACGTCCTGACTTTC.

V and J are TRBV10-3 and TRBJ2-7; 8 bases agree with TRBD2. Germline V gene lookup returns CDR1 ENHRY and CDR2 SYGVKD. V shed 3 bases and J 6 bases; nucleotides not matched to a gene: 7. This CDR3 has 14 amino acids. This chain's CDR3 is CAISDGGGFTEQYF. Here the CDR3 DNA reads TGTGCCATCAGTGATGGCGGGGGGTTCACCGAGCAGTACTTC.

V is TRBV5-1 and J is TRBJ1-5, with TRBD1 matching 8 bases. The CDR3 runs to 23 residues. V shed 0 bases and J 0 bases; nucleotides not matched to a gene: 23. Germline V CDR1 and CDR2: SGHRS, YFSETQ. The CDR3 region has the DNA TGCGCCAGCAGCTTGGCTTCCGGGACAGGTCTCTTCGTGGGGTGGTATAGCAATCAGCCCCAGCATTTT. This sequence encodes CASSLASGTGLFVGWYSNQPQHF. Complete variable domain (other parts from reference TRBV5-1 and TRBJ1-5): KAGVTQTPRYLIKTRGQQVTLSCSPISGHRSVSWYQQTPGQGLQFLFEYFSETQRNKGNFPGRFSGRQFSNSRSEMNVSTLELGDSALYLCASSLASGTGLFVGWYSNQPQHFGDGTRLSIL.

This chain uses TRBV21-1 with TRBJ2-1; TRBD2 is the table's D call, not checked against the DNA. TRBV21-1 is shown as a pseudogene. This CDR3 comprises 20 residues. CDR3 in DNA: TGTGCCAGCAGCAAAGACCCCGGGACTAGCGGGTCAACGGCCAGCAATGAGCAGTTCTTC. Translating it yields CASSKDPGTSGSTASNEQFF.

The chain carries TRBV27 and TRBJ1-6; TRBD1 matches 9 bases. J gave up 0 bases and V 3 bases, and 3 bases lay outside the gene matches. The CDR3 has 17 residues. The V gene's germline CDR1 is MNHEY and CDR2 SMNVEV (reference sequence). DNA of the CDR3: TGTGCCAGCAGTTTTGACAGGGGGAGCTCCTATAATTCACCCCTCCACTTT. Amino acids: CASSFDRGSSYNSPLHF.

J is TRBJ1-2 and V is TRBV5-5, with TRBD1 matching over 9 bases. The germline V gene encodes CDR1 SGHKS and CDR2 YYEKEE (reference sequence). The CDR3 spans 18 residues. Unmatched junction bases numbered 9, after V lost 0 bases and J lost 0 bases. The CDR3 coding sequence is TGTGCCAGCAGCTTGGCAGGACAGGGGCCGGAATCTAACTATGGCTACACCTTC. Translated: CASSLAGQGPESNYGYTF.

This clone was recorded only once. The CDR3 DNA reads as TGTGCCAGCAGTATTTCATCCAACGACGAGCAGTACTTC. Its protein is CASSISSNDEQYF. The V gene is TRBV11-3, the J gene TRBJ2-7; no definite D call. The CDR3 has 13 amino acids. V lost 6 bases and J lost 5, with 14 bases in between. CDR1 is SGHNT and CDR2 is YENEEA in the germline V gene.

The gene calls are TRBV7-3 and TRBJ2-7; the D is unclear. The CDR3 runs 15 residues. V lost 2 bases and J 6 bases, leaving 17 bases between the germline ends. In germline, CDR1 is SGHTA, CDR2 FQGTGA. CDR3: CASSLLPPPLGEQYF. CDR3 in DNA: TGTGCCAGCAGCTTATTACCTCCCCCACTGGGCGAGCAGTACTTC.

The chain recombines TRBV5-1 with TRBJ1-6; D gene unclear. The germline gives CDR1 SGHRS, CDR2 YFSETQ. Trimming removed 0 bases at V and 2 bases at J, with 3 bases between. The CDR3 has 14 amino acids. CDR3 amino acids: CASSLGTYNSPLHF. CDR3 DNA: TGCGCCAGCAGCTTGGGCACCTATAATTCACCCCTCCACTTT.

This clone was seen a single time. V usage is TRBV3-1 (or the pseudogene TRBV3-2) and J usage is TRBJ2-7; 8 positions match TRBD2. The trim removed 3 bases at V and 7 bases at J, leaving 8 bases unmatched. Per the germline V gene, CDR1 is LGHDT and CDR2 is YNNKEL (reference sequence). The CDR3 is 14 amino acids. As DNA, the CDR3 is TGTGCCAGCAGCCAGGGCCGCGGGACTAGTGAGCAGTACTTC. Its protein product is CASSQGRGTSEQYF.

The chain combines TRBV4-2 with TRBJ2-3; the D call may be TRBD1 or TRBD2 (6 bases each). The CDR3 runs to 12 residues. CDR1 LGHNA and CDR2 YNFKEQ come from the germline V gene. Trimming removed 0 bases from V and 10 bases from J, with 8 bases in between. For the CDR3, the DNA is TGTGCCAGCAGCCAAGAGGAGGGGGCGCAGTATTTT. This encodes CASSQEEGAQYF.

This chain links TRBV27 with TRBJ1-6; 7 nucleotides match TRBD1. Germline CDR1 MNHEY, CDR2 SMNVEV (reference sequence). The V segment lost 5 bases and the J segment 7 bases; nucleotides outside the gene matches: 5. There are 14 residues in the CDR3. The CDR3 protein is CASSIQGQNSPLHF. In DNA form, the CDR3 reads TGTGCCAGCAGTATTCAGGGACAGAATTCACCCCTCCACTTT.

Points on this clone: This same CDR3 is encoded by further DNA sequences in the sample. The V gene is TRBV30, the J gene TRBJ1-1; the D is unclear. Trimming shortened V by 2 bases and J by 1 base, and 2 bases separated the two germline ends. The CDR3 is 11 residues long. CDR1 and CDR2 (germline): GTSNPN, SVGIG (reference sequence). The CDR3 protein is CAWSTNTEAFF. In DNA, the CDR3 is TGTGCCTGGAGTACGAACACTGAAGCTTTCTTT.